The present TCR beta chain was sequenced within a study of graft-versus-host responses after intestinal transplantation. Study-level findings and limits: Some patients had graft-donor T cell macrochimerism, and their allografts showed high graft-versus-host to host-versus-graft clonal ratios.

With respect to this clone: Its cognate antigen is unknown.

Here immunoSEQ multiplex PCR was the method, and the copy in TCRdb shows in-frame clones only, minus some. The table has some 150,000 clones, 92% seen once. The V segment lost 6 bases and the J segment 4 bases; nucleotides outside the gene matches: 8. The CDR3 runs to 14 residues. The germline CDR1 and CDR2 sequences are MDHEN and SYDVKM. The sequence derives from a human donor who received an intestinal transplant. The sequenced sample was unstimulated CD4+ T cells sorted from spleen or lymph node cells, obtained before intestinal transplant. The chain recombines TRBV28 with TRBJ2-7; 8 bases are a match to TRBD1. CDR3 nucleotides: TGTGCCAGCAGCTTGGGACAGGCATTTTACGAGCAGTACTTC. Its protein is CASSLGQAFYEQYF.